In its sample, the clone carrying this T cell receptor beta chain was seen once. What it binds is not known. This specimen comes from a study of cytotoxic CD8 clonotypes in ibrutinib-treated CLL. Study at large: The patients, some eleven relapsed/refractory and roughly 15 treatment-naive, included approximately 18 who were IGHV unmutated. The response samples were taken once patients had been treated for a median of about 12 months, range 6 to 36.

V lost 3 bases to trimming and J lost 5 bases, with 13 bases between them. CDR1 is SGDLS, CDR2 YYNGEE, per germline. The CDR3 extends over 14 amino acids. The method was immunoSEQ multiplex PCR; TCRdb's version includes in-frame clones alone and lacks a portion of them. The table lists fewer than 75,000 clones, approximately 75% of them singletons, with 35% to 55% in the top ten. Findings of the study overall: On treatment, the uncommon public clonotypes contracted or remained stable. Whereas clonality rose at ibrutinib response, it declined toward baseline at progression.

This specimen was PBMCs, taken after 12 months of ibrutinib treatment. The sequence came from a human donor with chronic lymphocytic leukemia. V and J are TRBV9 and TRBJ2-3, with unresolved D. DNA of the CDR3: TGTGCCAGCAGCGAAGGGTACTTCAAAGATACGCAGTATTTT. Amino acids: CASSEGYFKDTQYF.